The 20 T cell receptor beta chains below all came from one sample that was sequenced in a study of molecular identifiers for immune sequencing clone quantification. MiXCR, applied by TCRdb to the PCR reads, yields one record per CDR3 protein. This table holds over 70,000 distinct CDR3 sequences, approximately 23% found once. The sequencing sample was made of naive CD8+ T cells from blood, with Jurkat cell RNA spiked in. Subset specified: FACS-sorted CD8+CD4-CCR7+CD45RA+ naive T cells. The receptors derive from a human donor in good health. Some libraries in this study had Jurkat cell RNA spiked in.

This clonotype was seen many times. V is TRBV4-1 and J is TRBJ2-7; tentative D call: TRBD1 (5 bases). Germline V gene sequence: CDR1 MGHRA, CDR2 YSYEKL. Trimming removed 1 base from V and 7 bases from J, with 14 bases in between. This CDR3 spans 14 amino acids. The CDR3 spells CASSQGGRDDEQYF. The CDR3 nucleotides read TGCGCCAGCAGCCAAGGGGGCAGGGATGATGAGCAGTACTTC.

The V gene is TRBV19, the J gene TRBJ2-7, with TRBD1 identical over 9 bases. The length of the CDR3 is 14 residues. J gave up 1 base and V 6 bases, and 4 bases lay outside the gene matches. Germline values: CDR1 LNHDA, CDR2 SQIVND (reference sequence). The CDR3 sequence is CASSAGTGSYEQYF. Written as DNA, the CDR3 is TGTGCCAGTAGCGCCGGGACAGGGTCCTACGAGCAGTACTTC.

With regard to this clonotype: A much larger clone is a single base away; this may be a read error. This chain links TRBV6-2 or TRBV6-3 with TRBJ2-2, with TRBD2 as a possible D gene (5 bases). The germline V gene encodes CDR1 MNHEY and CDR2 SVGEGT. CDR3 length: 13 amino acids. Written as DNA, the CDR3 is TGTGCCAGCATCCGGGGAAGTCCCGGGGAGCTGTCTTTT. Its translation is CASIRGSPGELSF.

The rearrangement joins TRBV20-1 to TRBJ2-1, with 12 bases identical to TRBD2. The CDR3 spans 20 residues. With V trimmed by 2 bases and J by 5 bases, 19 bases remained unmatched. CDR1 is DFQATT and CDR2 is SNEGSKA in the germline V gene (reference sequence). CDR3: CSARSPPTSGGTTTNNEQFF. Written as DNA, the CDR3 is TGCAGTGCTAGAAGCCCTCCCACTAGCGGGGGGACCACGACAAACAATGAGCAGTTCTTC.

Regarding this clonotype: Given the absence of the conserved phenylalanine or tryptophan at the CDR3 end, a read error is likely. The V call is TRBV9, the J call TRBJ1-1; possibly TRBD1 for D (5 bases). Germline V CDR1 and CDR2: SGDLS, YYNGEE. V dropped 6 bases and J dropped 6 bases, with 30 bases sitting between them. The CDR3 spans 18 residues. The DNA for the CDR3 is TGTGCCAGCAACCCTAGCGGGGGGGGAGACGCTCGGCACCCTGAAGCTTTCCTT. It yields the protein CASNPSGGGDARHPEAFL.

This clonotype was observed a single time. CDR3 sequence: CASSQRWTSGDQETQYF. CDR3 bases: TGCGCCAGCAGCCAACGATGGACTAGCGGGGACCAAGAGACCCAGTACTTC. V and J are TRBV4-1 and TRBJ2-5; TRBD2 matches 12 bases. The CDR3 contains 17 residues. V trimming: 2 bases; J trimming: 0 bases; junction bases outside the gene matches: 4. CDR1 and CDR2 (germline): MGHRA, YSYEKL.

This clonotype has ten or more counts. This chain uses TRBV5-4 with TRBJ2-5; D call uncertain. From germline, CDR1 is SGHNT and CDR2 YYREEE (reference sequence). The length of the CDR3 is 11 residues. Trimming took 4 bases from V and 4 from J, leaving 5 bases between them. The CDR3 here is CASSGGETQYF. Written as DNA, the CDR3 is TGTGCCAGCAGCGGCGGAGAGACCCAGTACTTC.

Worth noting for this clonotype: One base away lies a much larger clone, so this may be a sequencing read error. The chain carries TRBV4-1 and TRBJ2-2; D unclear. V was clipped by 0 bases and J by 4 bases, with 6 bases between them. Germline assignment: CDR1 MGHRA and CDR2 YSYEKL. The CDR3 sequence is 14 residues long. The CDR3 sequence is CASSQELITGELFF. DNA of the CDR3: TGCGCCAGCAGCCAAGAGCTTATCACCGGGGAGCTGTTTTTT.

In the case of this clonotype: This may be a read error: a much more frequent sequence differs by one nucleotide. The chain couples TRBV2 to TRBJ1-1; D is perhaps TRBD1 (6 bases). This CDR3 spans 14 amino acids. Germline V CDR1 and CDR2: SNHLY, FYNNEI. The CDR3 reads CAISERGGPTEAFF. DNA of the CDR3: TGTGCCATCAGTGAAAGAGGGGGGCCGACTGAAGCTTTCTTT.

As concerns this clonotype: A much larger clone is a single base away; this may be a read error. The chain couples TRBV7-9 to TRBJ2-7; 8 bases are a match to TRBD2. Germline values: CDR1 SEHNR, CDR2 FQNEAQ (reference sequence). The CDR3 runs 17 residues. Trimming cost V 4 bases and J 1 base; bases outside gene matches: 12. The CDR3 bases are TGTGCCAGCAGCTCACCTCTTCCTAGCGGGTGGTCCTACGAGCAGTACTTC. The encoded protein is CASSSPLPSGWSYEQYF.

With respect to this clonotype: This sequence may be a read error, since a much larger clone differs from it by one base. The rearrangement joins TRBV4-1 to TRBJ1-5; D call uncertain. CDR1 is MGHRA and CDR2 is YSYEKL in the germline V gene. This CDR3 spans 15 amino acids. Here the CDR3 DNA reads TGCGCCAGCAGCCAAGAGGATACATTCAATCAGCCCCAGCAGTTT. Protein product: CASSQEDTFNQPQQF.

This clonotype has just a few counts. The chain links TRBV7-9 to TRBJ2-3; D not certain. The CDR3 is 12 residues long. Per the germline V gene, CDR1 is SEHNR and CDR2 is FQNEAQ (reference sequence). With 5 bases removed from V and 5 bases from J, the gap between germline ends came to 8 bases. The CDR3 region is CASSPYGDTQYF. In nucleotides, the CDR3 is TGTGCCAGCAGCCCCTACGGAGATACGCAGTATTTT.

The chain combines TRBV7-2 with TRBJ1-6, with a weak D call TRBD1 (5 bases). Germline V gene data show CDR1 as SGHTA and CDR2 as FQGNSA. Between the trimmed V and J ends, which lost 0 bases and 10 bases, there was a span of 19 bases. There are 17 residues in the CDR3. The CDR3 region is CASSLAIVFGTGSPLHF. Here the CDR3 DNA reads TGTGCCAGCAGCTTAGCGATCGTATTTGGGACGGGGTCACCCCTCCACTTT.

For this clonotype: This clone may be a read error of a much larger clone one base away. The chain carries TRBV27 and TRBJ2-7; TRBD1 might be the D (5 bases). This CDR3 has 14 residues. Germline CDR1 is MNHEY and CDR2 is SMNVEV (reference sequence). V was cut by 6 bases and J by 0 bases, with 12 bases left in between. The CDR3 reads CASSSGCFSYEQYF. DNA of the CDR3: TGTGCCAGCAGCTCAGGGTGCTTCTCCTACGAGCAGTACTTC.

As concerns this clonotype: The germline gene is not matched at one end of the junction; a read error may be the cause. The chain has TRBV6-1 and TRBJ2-5, with 7 bases lining up with TRBD1. The CDR3 contains 12 residues. The germline V gene encodes CDR1 MNHNS and CDR2 SASEGT. CDR3 in amino acids: CASSDVGQVGPF. The CDR3 bases are TGTGCCAGCAGTGATGTTGGACAGGTCGGACCCTTC.

This clonotype turned up a few times. The V and J genes are TRBV24-1 and TRBJ1-1; D is perhaps TRBD1 (6 bases). V lost 5 bases to trimming and J lost 1 base, with 13 bases between them. The CDR3 loop spans 15 amino acids. In germline, CDR1 is KGHDR, CDR2 SFDVKD. CDR3 residues: CATSGDTDRNTEAFF. Written as DNA, the CDR3 is TGTGCCACCAGTGGGGATACGGACAGGAACACTGAAGCTTTCTTT.

The V gene is TRBV28, the J gene TRBJ1-2; TRBD1 might be the D (6 bases). Germline lookup yields CDR1 MDHEN and CDR2 SYDVKM. With 3 bases removed from V and 3 bases from J, the gap between germline ends came to 14 bases. There are 15 residues in the CDR3. DNA for the CDR3: TGTGCCAGCAGTTTCCCCCAGGGGTTAGACTATGGCTACACCTTC. The encoded protein is CASSFPQGLDYGYTF.

This chain uses TRBV5-1 with TRBJ1-6, with TRBD1 as a possible D gene (6 bases). This CDR3 spans 14 amino acids. Germline values: CDR1 SGHRS, CDR2 YFSETQ. The ends were cut back, 1 base at V and 6 bases at J, with 8 bases in the middle. The CDR3 region is CASSLRTANSPLHF. In DNA, the CDR3 is TGCGCCAGCAGCTTGCGGACAGCTAATTCACCCCTCCACTTT.

This clonotype has at least ten counts. This chain connects TRBV9 to TRBJ2-7; D might be TRBD1 (6 bases). Germline CDR1 reads SGDLS; CDR2 reads YYNGEE. Between the trimmed V and J ends, which lost 0 bases and 0 bases, there was a span of 7 bases. This CDR3 is built from 14 residues. The DNA for the CDR3 is TGTGCCAGCAGCGTAGGGACAGACTCCTACGAGCAGTACTTC. Its protein product is CASSVGTDSYEQYF. Complete variable domain (other parts from reference TRBV9 and TRBJ2-7): DSGVTQTPKHLITATGQRVTLRCSPRSGDLSVYWYQQSLDQGLQFLIQYYNGEERAKGNILERFSAQQFPDLHSELNLSSLELGDSALYFCASSVGTDSYEQYFGPGTRLTVT.

In its sample, this clonotype was seen a few times. V usage is TRBV20-1 and J usage is TRBJ2-5; TRBD1 is a possible D gene (6 bases). Trimming stripped 3 bases from V and 2 bases from J, with 10 bases between. The CDR3 contains 13 residues. Germline V gene data show CDR1 as DFQATT and CDR2 as SNEGSKA (reference sequence). CDR3 loop: CSARTGLQETQYF. CDR3 bases: TGCAGTGCTAGGACAGGTCTTCAAGAGACCCAGTACTTC.